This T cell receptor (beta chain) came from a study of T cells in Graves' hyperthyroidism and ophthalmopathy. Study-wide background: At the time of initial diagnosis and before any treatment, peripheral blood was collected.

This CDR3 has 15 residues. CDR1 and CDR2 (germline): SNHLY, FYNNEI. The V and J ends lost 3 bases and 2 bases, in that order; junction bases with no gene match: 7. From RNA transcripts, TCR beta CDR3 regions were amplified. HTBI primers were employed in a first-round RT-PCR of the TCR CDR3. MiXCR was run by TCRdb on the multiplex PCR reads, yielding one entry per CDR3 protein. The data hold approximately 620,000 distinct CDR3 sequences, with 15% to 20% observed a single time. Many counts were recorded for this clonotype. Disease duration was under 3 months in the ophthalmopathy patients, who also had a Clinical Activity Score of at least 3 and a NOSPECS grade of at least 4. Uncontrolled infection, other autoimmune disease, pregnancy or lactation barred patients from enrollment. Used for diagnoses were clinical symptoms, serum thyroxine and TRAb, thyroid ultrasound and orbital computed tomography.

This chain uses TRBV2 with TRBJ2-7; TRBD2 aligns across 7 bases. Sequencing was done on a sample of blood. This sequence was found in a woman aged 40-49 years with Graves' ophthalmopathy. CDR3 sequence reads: CASSDWTGGTYEQYF. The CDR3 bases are TGTGCCAGCAGTGATTGGACGGGAGGCACCTACGAGCAGTACTTC. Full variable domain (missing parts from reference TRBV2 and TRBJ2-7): EPEVTQTPSHQVTQMGQEVILRCVPISNHLYFYWYRQILGQKVEFLVSFYNNEISEKSEIFDDQFSVERPDGSNFTLKIRSTKLEDSAMYFCASSDWTGGTYEQYFGPGTRLTVT.